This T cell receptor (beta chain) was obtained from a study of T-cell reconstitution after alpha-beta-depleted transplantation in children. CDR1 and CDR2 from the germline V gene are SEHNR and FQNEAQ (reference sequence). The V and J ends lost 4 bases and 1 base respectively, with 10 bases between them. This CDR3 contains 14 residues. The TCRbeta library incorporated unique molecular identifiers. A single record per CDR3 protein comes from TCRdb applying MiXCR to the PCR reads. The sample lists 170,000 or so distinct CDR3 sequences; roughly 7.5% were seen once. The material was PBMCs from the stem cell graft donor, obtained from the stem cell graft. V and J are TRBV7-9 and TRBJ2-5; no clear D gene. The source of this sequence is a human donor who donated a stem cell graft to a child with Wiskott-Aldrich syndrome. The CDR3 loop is CASSSLVIQETQYF. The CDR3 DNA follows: TGTGCCAGCAGCTCCCTAGTCATCCAAGAGACCCAGTACTTC.